The next 23 T cell receptor beta chains were all read from a single sample in a study of cytomegalovirus exposure and HLA in healthy donors. The study ran its PCR with 60 Vbeta and 13 Jbeta primers. Assay: immunoSEQ multiplex PCR; the TCRdb copy retains only in-frame clones and omits some. The listing records nearly 200,000 clones. The sequencing input was PBMCs. Receptors originate from a boy between 5 and 17 years old in good health and CMV-seronegative.

The chain links TRBV6-5 to TRBJ2-1; tentative D call: TRBD1 (7 bases). Between the trimmed V and J ends, which lost 6 bases and 4 bases, there was a span of 10 bases. Germline V gives CDR1 MNHEY, CDR2 SVGAGI. The CDR3 is 13 amino acids. The CDR3 DNA sequence: TGTGCCAGCAGCAGGGGGAGGTACAATGAGCAGTTCTTC. Translated: CASSRGRYNEQFF.

This sequence joins TRBV5-1 and TRBJ2-3; D perhaps matches TRBD1 (6 bases). V lost 4 bases and J 1 base, leaving 16 bases between the germline ends. CDR3 length: 16 residues. Germline V gene sequence: CDR1 SGHRS, CDR2 YFSETQ. DNA of the CDR3: TGCGCCAGCAGCCTGGCCGACAGGTGGGGCACAGATACGCAGTATTTT. Translated: CASSLADRWGTDTQYF.

The chain joins TRBV5-1 to TRBJ2-3; TRBD1 matches at 7 bases. With 7 bases clipped from V and 0 bases from J, the junction kept 5 bases outside the gene matches. Looked up from germline, CDR1 is SGHRS and CDR2 is YFSETQ. This CDR3 is built from 14 residues. The CDR3 nucleotides are TGCGCCAGCTTTCCGGGACAGAGCACAGATACGCAGTATTTT. As protein: CASFPGQSTDTQYF.

This chain connects TRBV28 to TRBJ1-1; 8 nucleotides agree with TRBD1. The CDR3 consists of 14 residues. V lost 5 bases, J lost 5 bases, and 7 bases stayed unmatched. Looked up from germline, CDR1 is MDHEN and CDR2 is SYDVKM. As DNA, the CDR3 is TGTGCCAGCAGTACCCGGACAGGGCTTACTGAAGCTTTCTTT. Translated, it gives CASSTRTGLTEAFF.

The chain links TRBV6-1 to TRBJ1-2; unclear D gene. The V and J ends lost 1 base and 8 bases respectively, with 14 bases between them. Germline lookup yields CDR1 MNHNS and CDR2 SASEGT. CDR3 size: 14 residues. As DNA, the CDR3 is TGTGCCAGCAGTGAAGGGGGAGGCGGCTACGGCTACACCTTC. This sequence encodes CASSEGGGGYGYTF.

This chain uses TRBV30 with TRBJ1-3, with TRBD1 identical over 7 bases. The V gene's germline CDR1 is GTSNPN and CDR2 SVGIG (reference sequence). The CDR3 has 14 residues. Unmatched junction bases numbered 4, after V lost 0 bases and J lost 5 bases. Here the CDR3 reads CAWSVQGGRNTIYF. In DNA, the CDR3 is TGTGCCTGGAGTGTACAAGGGGGCAGAAACACCATATATTTT.

This sequence joins TRBV19 and TRBJ2-5; D not resolved. There are 13 residues in the CDR3. CDR1 LNHDA and CDR2 SQIVND come from the germline V gene (reference sequence). The V gene lost 3 bases and the J gene lost 3 bases, with 8 bases spanning the gap. CDR3 nucleotides: TGTGCCAGTAGTATTCAACACAAAGAGACCCAGTACTTC. Translation: CASSIQHKETQYF.

The chain recombines TRBV6-5 with TRBJ2-7; D possibly corresponds to TRBD1 (6 bases). V was shortened by 6 bases and J by 5 bases, with 20 bases between the two germline ends. Germline assignment: CDR1 MNHEY and CDR2 SVGAGI. CDR3 size: 15 residues. The CDR3 DNA follows: TGTGCCAGCAGCCGACACAGGGAAAATAGGGACGAGCAGTACTTC. This translates into CASSRHRENRDEQYF.

This sequence joins TRBV4-3 and TRBJ2-5; 12 bases map to TRBD2. The end of the DNA aligns better with TRBJ2-7, so the J call may be wrong. The CDR3 has 17 residues. Per the germline V gene, CDR1 is LGHNA and CDR2 is YSLEER. CDR3 amino acids: CASSQEGLAGGPGEQYF. The CDR3 DNA sequence: TGCGCCAGCAGCCAAGAGGGCCTAGCGGGGGGGCCGGGCGAGCAGTACTTC.

V and J are TRBV4-3 and TRBJ1-3, with D possibly TRBD1 on 5 matching bases. The CDR3 loop spans 16 amino acids. Germline CDR1 LGHNA, CDR2 YSLEER. Trimming removed 0 bases from V and 2 bases from J, with 11 bases in between. In DNA, the CDR3 is TGCGCCAGCAGCCAAGAGGGCCCCAGGGCTGGAAACACCATATATTTT. This translates into CASSQEGPRAGNTIYF.

This chain connects TRBV30 to TRBJ2-2, with D possibly being TRBD1 (5 bases). Deletions cut 4 bases from V and 2 bases from J, with 17 bases between. Germline CDR1 and CDR2: GTSNPN and SVGIG (reference sequence). The CDR3 is 16 residues long. CDR3 bases: TGTGCCTGGATACCCATGGGCAGGGTCAACACCGGGGAGCTGTTTTTT. Its translation is CAWIPMGRVNTGELFF.

The genes are TRBV7-2 and TRBJ2-7, with TRBD1 matching 9 bases. This CDR3 has 19 residues. V trimming: 5 bases; J trimming: 0 bases; junction bases outside the gene matches: 17. Germline V gene lookup returns CDR1 SGHTA and CDR2 FQGNSA. The CDR3 reads CASSHWGDRVGGTSYEQYF. CDR3 coding DNA: TGTGCCAGCAGCCATTGGGGGGACAGGGTGGGGGGTACCTCCTACGAGCAGTACTTC.

The chain combines TRBV2 with TRBJ1-3; D remains unclear. This CDR3 spans 15 amino acids. V was clipped by 0 bases and J by 4 bases, with 10 bases between them. From germline, CDR1 is SNHLY and CDR2 FYNNEI. The CDR3 DNA is TGTGCCAGCAGTGAAGCGCCGACACTGGGAAACACCATATATTTT. As protein: CASSEAPTLGNTIYF.

CDR3 amino acids: CASSFQGNRELFF. Here the CDR3 DNA reads TGTGCCAGCAGCTTCCAGGGGAACCGGGAGCTGTTTTTT. The rearrangement links TRBV5-8 to TRBJ2-2; D may be TRBD1 (6 bases). This CDR3 has 13 amino acids. The V gene's germline CDR1 is SGHTS and CDR2 YDEGEE. Trimming removed 2 bases at V and 9 bases at J, with 11 bases between.

The chain couples TRBV29-1 to TRBJ2-7; D may be TRBD2 (6 bases). The CDR3 extends over 12 amino acids. CDR1 is SQVTM, CDR2 ANQGSEA, per germline. Trimming shortened V by 5 bases and J by 5 bases, and 13 bases separated the two germline ends. The CDR3 nucleotides are TGCAGCGTTATACCGGGGGTCGACGAGCAGTACTTC. Protein product: CSVIPGVDEQYF.

This chain joins TRBV30 and TRBJ2-1, with a weak D call TRBD2 (6 bases). V lost 3 bases, J lost 0 bases, and 15 bases lay in between. CDR3 length equals 16 residues. Germline-derived CDR1 and CDR2 are GTSNPN and SVGIG (reference sequence). CDR3: CAWRAGKSSSYNEQFF. The CDR3 DNA reads TGTGCCTGGAGGGCGGGGAAGTCCAGCTCCTACAATGAGCAGTTCTTC.

V usage is TRBV28 and J usage is TRBJ2-7; a possible D gene is TRBD1 (5 bases). This CDR3 comprises 12 residues. The V end lost 6 bases, the J end lost 9 bases, and 15 bases lay between the germline ends. Per germline, CDR1 MDHEN and CDR2 SYDVKM. CDR3 in DNA: TGTGCCAGCAGGCAGGACAACTTGGGGCAGTACTTC. As protein: CASRQDNLGQYF.

The chain is built from TRBV9 and TRBJ2-3; D is ambiguous. This CDR3 has 15 residues. Germline V CDR1 and CDR2: SGDLS, YYNGEE. V lost 3 bases and J lost 1, with 12 bases in between. The CDR3 DNA sequence: TGTGCCAGCAGCGCCTCGTCAGGTCGCACAGATACGCAGTATTTT. Translation: CASSASSGRTDTQYF.

This chain uses TRBV18 with TRBJ1-2, with D possibly matching TRBD1 (5 bases). CDR3 length: 14 amino acids. Trimming shortened V by 1 base and J by 4 bases, and 10 bases separated the two germline ends. The germline gives CDR1 KGHSH, CDR2 LQKENI. CDR3 DNA sequence: TGTGCCAGCTCACCACAGTTGGACATCTATGGCTACACCTTC. Translating gives CASSPQLDIYGYTF. Full variable domain (outside the CDR3, taken from reference TRBV18 and TRBJ1-2): NAGVMQNPRHLVRRRGQEARLRCSPMKGHSHVYWYRQLPEEGLKFMVYLQKENIIDESGMPKERFSAEFPKEGPSILRIQQVVRGDSAAYFCASSPQLDIYGYTFGSGTRLTVV.

The genes are TRBV4-1 and TRBJ1-2; 10 positions agree with TRBD1. This CDR3 region has 16 residues. CDR1 and CDR2 (germline): MGHRA, YSYEKL. Trimming at V came to 2 bases and at J to 5 bases, leaving 8 bases not matched to a gene. CDR3 nucleotide sequence: TGCGCCAGCAGCCAACCAAGACAGGGGGCGCGATATGGCTACACCTTC. Its translation: CASSQPRQGARYGYTF.

V and J are TRBV7-3 and TRBJ1-6; D unresolved. V was shortened by 3 bases and J by 7 bases, with 13 bases between the two germline ends. The CDR3 covers 15 residues. CDR1 and CDR2 from the germline V gene are SGHTA and FQGTGA. CDR3 sequence reads: CASSLSGSENSPLHF. The DNA of the CDR3 is TGTGCCAGCAGCTTGAGTGGGTCGGAGAATTCACCCCTCCACTTT.

This chain connects TRBV6-5 to TRBJ2-5, with 7 bases matching TRBD2. V trimming: 7 bases; J trimming: 2 bases; junction bases outside the gene matches: 4. The CDR3 runs to 13 residues. Per the germline V gene, CDR1 is MNHEY and CDR2 is SVGAGI. CDR3 in amino acids: CASNTGGQETQYF. The CDR3 nucleotides read TGTGCCAGCAATACGGGGGGACAAGAGACCCAGTACTTC.

The CDR3 DNA is TGTGCCAGTAGTTCTACCGGGACAAATTATGGCTACACCTTC. Amino acid sequence: CASSSTGTNYGYTF. V and J are TRBV19 and TRBJ1-2, with D possibly being TRBD1 (6 bases). Per the germline V gene, CDR1 is LNHDA and CDR2 is SQIVND (reference sequence). The CDR3 has 14 residues. V was trimmed by 5 bases and J by 5 bases, leaving 15 bases between them.